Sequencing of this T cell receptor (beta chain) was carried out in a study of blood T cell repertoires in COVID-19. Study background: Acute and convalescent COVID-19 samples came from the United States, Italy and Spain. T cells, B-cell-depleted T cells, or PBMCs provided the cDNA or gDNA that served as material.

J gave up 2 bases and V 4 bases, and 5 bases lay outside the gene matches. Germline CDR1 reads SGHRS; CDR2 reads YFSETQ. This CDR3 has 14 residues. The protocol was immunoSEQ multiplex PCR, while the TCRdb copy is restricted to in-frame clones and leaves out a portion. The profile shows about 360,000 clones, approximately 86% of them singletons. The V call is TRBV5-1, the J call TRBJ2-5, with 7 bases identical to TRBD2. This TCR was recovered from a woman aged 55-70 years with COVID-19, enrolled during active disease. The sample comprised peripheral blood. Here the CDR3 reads CASSRWEGQETQYF. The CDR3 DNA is TGCGCCAGCAGCCGCTGGGAGGGGCAAGAGACCCAGTACTTC.